This T cell receptor (beta chain) was obtained from a study of Tregs in tolerant kidney transplant recipients. Study information: Sorting of CD4+CD25+CD127- cells followed 3-day belatacept mixed lymphocyte reactions, sometimes with roughly five-day graft donor restimulation. Sorting used antibodies to exclude donor cells. Study-wide findings and caveats: This study did not directly address biological reproducibility. Tregs expanded with activated donor B cells seemed most donor-specific.

This clone showed up just once. What it binds is not known. Clones were read by immunoSEQ multiplex PCR, and TCRdb kept only the in-frame ones, dropping some. There are under 50,000 clones in the sample; nearly 97% occur only once, and approximately 0.39% lies in the top ten. CDR1 and CDR2 (germline): KGHSH, LQKENI. J was trimmed by 3 bases and V by 0 bases; bases with no gene match: 1. The CDR3 extends over 15 amino acids. Sequenced: Tregs from blood cultured with allogeneic cells. This sequence joins TRBV18 and TRBJ2-7, with 11 bases matching TRBD1. This clonotype was obtained from a human donor in good health. The CDR3 spells CASSPPGQGGYEQYF. DNA of the CDR3: TGTGCCAGCTCACCACCGGGACAGGGGGGCTACGAGCAGTACTTC.